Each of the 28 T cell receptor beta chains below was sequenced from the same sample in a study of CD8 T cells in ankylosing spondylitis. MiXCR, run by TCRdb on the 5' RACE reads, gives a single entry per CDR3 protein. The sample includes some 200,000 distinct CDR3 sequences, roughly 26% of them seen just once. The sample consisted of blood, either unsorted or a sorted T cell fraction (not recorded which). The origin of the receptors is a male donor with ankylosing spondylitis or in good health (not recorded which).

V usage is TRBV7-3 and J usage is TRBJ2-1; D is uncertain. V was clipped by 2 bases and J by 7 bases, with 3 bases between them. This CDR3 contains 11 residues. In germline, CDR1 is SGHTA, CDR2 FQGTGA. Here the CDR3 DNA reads TGTGCCAGCAGCTTACCGAATGAGCAGTTCTTC. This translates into CASSLPNEQFF.

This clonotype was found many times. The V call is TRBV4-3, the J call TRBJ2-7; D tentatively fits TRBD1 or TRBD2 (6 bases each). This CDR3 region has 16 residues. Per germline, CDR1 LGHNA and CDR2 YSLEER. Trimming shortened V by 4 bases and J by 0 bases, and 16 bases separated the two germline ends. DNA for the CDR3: TGCGCCAGCAGCCCGGGGGCACAGAAGAGCTCCTACGAGCAGTACTTC. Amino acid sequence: CASSPGAQKSSYEQYF.

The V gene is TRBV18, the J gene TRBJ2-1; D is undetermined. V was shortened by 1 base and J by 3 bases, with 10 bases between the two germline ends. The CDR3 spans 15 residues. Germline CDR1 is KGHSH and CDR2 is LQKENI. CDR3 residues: CASSPRQAGYNEQFF. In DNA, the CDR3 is TGTGCCAGCTCACCACGGCAGGCCGGCTACAATGAGCAGTTCTTC. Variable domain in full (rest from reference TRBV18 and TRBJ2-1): NAGVMQNPRHLVRRRGQEARLRCSPMKGHSHVYWYRQLPEEGLKFMVYLQKENIIDESGMPKERFSAEFPKEGPSILRIQQVVRGDSAAYFCASSPRQAGYNEQFFGPGTRLTVL.

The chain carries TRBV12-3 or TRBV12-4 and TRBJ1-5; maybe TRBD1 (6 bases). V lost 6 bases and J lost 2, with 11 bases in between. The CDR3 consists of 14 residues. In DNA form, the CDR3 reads TGTGCCAGCAGCCCAAGGGGGGGCAATCAGCCCCAGCATTTT. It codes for CASSPRGGNQPQHF.

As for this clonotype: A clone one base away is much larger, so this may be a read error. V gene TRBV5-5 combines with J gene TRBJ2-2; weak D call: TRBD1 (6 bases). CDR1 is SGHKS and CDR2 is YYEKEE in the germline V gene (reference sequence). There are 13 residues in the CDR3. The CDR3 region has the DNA TGTGCCAGCAGCCTTACAGGGTACGGGGATCTGTTTTTT. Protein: CASSLTGYGDLFF.

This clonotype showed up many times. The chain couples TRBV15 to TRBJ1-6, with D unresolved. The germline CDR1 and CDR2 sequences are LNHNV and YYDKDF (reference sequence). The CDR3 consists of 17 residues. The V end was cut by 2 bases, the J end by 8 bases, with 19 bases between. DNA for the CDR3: TGTGCCACCAGCAGACTCCAACCTAAGACACCTCATTCACCCCTCCACTTT. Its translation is CATSRLQPKTPHSPLHF.

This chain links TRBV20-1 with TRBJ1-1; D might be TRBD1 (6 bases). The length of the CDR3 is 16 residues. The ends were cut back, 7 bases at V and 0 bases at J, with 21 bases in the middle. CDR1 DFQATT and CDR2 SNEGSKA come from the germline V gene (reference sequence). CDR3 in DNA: TGCAGTGTTACTGGACAGCCAGGTAGGATGAACACTGAAGCTTTCTTT. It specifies CSVTGQPGRMNTEAFF.

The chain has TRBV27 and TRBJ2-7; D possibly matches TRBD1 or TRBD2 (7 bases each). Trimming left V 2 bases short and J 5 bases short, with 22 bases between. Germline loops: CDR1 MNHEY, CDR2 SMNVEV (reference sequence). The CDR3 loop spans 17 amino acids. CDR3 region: CASSLALWEGATHEQYF. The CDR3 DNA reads TGTGCCAGCAGTTTAGCCCTTTGGGAGGGGGCAACGCACGAGCAGTACTTC.

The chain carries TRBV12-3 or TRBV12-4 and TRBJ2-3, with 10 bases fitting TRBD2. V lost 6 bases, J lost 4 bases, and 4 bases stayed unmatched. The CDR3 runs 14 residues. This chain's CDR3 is CASRGLATSDTQYF. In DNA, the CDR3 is TGTGCCAGCAGGGGACTAGCGACATCAGATACGCAGTATTTT.

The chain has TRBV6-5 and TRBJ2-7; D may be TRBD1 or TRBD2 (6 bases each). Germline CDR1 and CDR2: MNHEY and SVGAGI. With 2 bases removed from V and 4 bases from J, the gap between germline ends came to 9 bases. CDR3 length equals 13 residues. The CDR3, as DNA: TGTGCCAGCAGTTACAGGGGGGCGTACGAGCAGTACTTC. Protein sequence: CASSYRGAYEQYF.

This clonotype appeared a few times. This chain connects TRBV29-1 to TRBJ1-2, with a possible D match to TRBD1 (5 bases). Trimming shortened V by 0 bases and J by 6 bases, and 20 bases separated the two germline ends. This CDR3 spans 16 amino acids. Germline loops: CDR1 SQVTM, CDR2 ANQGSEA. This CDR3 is CSVEDLQAKGGNGYTF. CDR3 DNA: TGCAGCGTTGAAGACCTACAGGCTAAAGGTGGCAATGGCTACACCTTC.

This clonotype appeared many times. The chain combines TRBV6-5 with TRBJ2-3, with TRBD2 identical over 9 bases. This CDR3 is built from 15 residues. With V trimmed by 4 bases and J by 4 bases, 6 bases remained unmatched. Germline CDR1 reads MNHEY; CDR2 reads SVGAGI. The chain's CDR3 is CASSFGAGGPDTQYF. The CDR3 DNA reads TGTGCCAGCAGTTTTGGGGCGGGAGGGCCAGATACGCAGTATTTT.

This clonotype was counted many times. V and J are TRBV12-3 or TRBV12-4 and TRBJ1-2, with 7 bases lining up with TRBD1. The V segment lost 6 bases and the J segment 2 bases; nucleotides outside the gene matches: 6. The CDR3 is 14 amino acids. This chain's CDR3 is CASRRTGENYGYTF. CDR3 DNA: TGTGCCAGCAGACGGACAGGCGAGAACTATGGCTACACCTTC.

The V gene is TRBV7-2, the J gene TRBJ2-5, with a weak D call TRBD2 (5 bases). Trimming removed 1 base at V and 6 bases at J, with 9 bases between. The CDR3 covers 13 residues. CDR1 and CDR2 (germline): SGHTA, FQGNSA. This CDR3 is CASSLGDGKTQYF. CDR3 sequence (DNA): TGTGCCAGCAGCTTAGGAGACGGGAAGACCCAGTACTTC.

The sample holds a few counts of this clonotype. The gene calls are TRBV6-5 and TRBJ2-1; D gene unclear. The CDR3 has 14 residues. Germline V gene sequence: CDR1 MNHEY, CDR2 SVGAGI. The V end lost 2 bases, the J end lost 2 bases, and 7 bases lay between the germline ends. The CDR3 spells CASSYRQTYNEQFF. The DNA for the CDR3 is TGTGCCAGCAGTTACCGCCAGACCTACAATGAGCAGTTCTTC.

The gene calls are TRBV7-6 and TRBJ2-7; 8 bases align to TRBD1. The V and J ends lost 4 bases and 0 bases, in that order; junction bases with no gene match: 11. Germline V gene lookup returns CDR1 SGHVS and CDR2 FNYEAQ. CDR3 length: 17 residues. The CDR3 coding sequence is TGTGCCAGCAGCTCCAGCCCGTCCGGGACAGGCTCCTACGAGCAGTACTTC. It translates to CASSSSPSGTGSYEQYF. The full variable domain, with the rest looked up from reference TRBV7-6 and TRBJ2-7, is GAGVSQSPRYKVTKRGQDVALRCDPISGHVSLYWYRQALGQGPEFLTYFNYEAQQDKSGLPNDRFSAERPEGSISTLTIQRTEQRDSAMYRCASSSSPSGTGSYEQYFGPGTRLTVT.

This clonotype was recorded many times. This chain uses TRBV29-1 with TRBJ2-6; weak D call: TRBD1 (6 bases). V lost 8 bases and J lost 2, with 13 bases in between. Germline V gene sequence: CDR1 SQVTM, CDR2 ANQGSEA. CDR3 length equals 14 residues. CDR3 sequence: CSISGDTGANVLTF. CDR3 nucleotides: TGCAGCATTTCCGGGGACACTGGGGCCAACGTCCTGACTTTC.

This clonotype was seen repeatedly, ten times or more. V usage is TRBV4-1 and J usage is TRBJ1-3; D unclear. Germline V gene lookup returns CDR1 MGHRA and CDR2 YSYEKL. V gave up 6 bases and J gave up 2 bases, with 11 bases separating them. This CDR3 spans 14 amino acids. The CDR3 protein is CASRPGGTGNTIYF. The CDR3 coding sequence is TGCGCCAGCAGACCCGGCGGGACTGGAAACACCATATATTTT.

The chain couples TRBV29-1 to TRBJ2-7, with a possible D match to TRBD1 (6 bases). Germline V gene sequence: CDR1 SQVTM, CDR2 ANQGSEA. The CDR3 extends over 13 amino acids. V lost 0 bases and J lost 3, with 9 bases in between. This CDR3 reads CSVEDIRGYEQYF. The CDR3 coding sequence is TGCAGCGTTGAAGATATCAGGGGCTACGAGCAGTACTTC.

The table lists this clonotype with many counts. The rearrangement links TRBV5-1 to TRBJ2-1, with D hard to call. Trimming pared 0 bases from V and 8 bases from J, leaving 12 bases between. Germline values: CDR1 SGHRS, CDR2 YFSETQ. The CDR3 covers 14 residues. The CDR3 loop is CASSLGGGVDEQFF. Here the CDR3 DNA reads TGCGCCAGCAGCTTGGGTGGCGGCGTCGATGAGCAGTTCTTC.

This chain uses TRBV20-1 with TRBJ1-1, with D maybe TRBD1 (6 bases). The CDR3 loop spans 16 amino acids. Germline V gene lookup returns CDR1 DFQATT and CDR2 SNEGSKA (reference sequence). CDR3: CRLGGQAPGVGTEAFF. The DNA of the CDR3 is TGCAGGCTAGGGGGGCAGGCCCCAGGAGTGGGCACTGAAGCTTTCTTT.

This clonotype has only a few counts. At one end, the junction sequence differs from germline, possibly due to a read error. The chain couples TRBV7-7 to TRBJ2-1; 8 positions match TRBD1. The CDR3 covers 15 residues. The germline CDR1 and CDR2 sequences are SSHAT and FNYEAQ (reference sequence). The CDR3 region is CASSPLQGAYNEQFF. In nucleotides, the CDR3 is TGTGCTAGCAGCCCGTTGCAGGGGGCGTACAATGAGCAGTTCTTC.

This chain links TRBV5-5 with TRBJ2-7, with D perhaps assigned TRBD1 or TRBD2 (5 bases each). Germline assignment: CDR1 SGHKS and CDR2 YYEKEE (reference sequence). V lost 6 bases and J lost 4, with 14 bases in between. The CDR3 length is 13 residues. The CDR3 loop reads CASTPGAGYEQYF. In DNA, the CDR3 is TGTGCCAGCACCCCCGGGGCAGGTTACGAGCAGTACTTC.

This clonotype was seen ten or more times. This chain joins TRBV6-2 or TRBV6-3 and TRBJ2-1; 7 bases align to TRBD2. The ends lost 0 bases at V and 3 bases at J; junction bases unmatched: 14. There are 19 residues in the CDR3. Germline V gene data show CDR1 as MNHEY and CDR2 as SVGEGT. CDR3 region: CASSYSRRMGGGNYNEQFF. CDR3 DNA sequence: TGTGCCAGCAGTTACTCGAGAAGAATGGGCGGGGGAAACTACAATGAGCAGTTCTTC.

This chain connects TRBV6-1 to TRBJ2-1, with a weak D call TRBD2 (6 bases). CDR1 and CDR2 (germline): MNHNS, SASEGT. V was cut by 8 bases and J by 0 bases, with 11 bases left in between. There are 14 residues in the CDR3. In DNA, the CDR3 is TGTGCCAGCGGCCTAGCGCACTCCTACAATGAGCAGTTCTTC. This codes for CASGLAHSYNEQFF.

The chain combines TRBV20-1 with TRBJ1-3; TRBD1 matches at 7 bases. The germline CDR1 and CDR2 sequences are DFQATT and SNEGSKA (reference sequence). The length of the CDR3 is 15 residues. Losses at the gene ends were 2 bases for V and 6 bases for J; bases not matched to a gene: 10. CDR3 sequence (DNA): TGCAGTGCTAGAAAGACAGGGCCAGCGGTAAACACCATATATTTT. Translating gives CSARKTGPAVNTIYF.

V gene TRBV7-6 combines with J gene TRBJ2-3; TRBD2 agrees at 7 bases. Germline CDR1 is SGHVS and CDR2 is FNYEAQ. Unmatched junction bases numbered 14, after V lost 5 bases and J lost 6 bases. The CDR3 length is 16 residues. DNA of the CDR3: TGTGCCAGCAGCCAGACCGCTGCGGGAGAGAGGGATACGCAGTATTTT. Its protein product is CASSQTAAGERDTQYF.

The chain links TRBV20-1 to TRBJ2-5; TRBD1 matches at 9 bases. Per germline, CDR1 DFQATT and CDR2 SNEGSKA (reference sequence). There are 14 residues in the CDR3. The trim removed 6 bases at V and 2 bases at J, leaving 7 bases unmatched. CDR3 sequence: CSAIGTGKQETQYF. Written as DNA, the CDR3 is TGCAGTGCCATCGGGACAGGGAAACAAGAGACCCAGTACTTC.